This TCR beta chain was sequenced for a study of T cell responses to AZD1222 COVID-19 vaccine. Study conclusions and caveats: Spike-spanning, vaccine-associated CD4 TCRs were dominant at 160-218 and 743-854. Receipt of two AZD1222 doses was followed by a rise in Spike-specific TCR breadth and depth. Donors were chiefly white British, with a greater number of females, and clonal diversity was perhaps underestimated. Repertoire sampling occurred only after the peak T cell response.

About this clone: As yet, its antigen is unknown.

Per germline, CDR1 MNHNY and CDR2 SVGAGI (reference sequence). This CDR3 has 16 amino acids. The ends lost 3 bases at V and 2 bases at J; junction bases unmatched: 6. TCRdb's copy holds only in-frame clones and misses some; the assay was immunoSEQ multiplex PCR. Seen here are approximately 170,000 clones, roughly 88% observed once, and the top ten hold under 14%. V and J are TRBV6-6 and TRBJ1-4; TRBD1 agrees at 7 bases. Sequencing used peripheral blood, obtained 28 days after the second AZD1222 dose. The origin of this receptor is an adult who received the AZD1222 COVID-19 vaccine. The CDR3 nucleotides read TGTGCCAGCAGTTATACGACAGGGCTCACTAATGAAAAACTGTTTTTT. It specifies CASSYTTGLTNEKLFF.